This T cell receptor beta chain emerged from a study of blood T cell repertoires in COVID-19. About the research overall: Italy, Spain and the United States were the sources of the convalescent and acute COVID-19 samples. Nucleic acid was either cDNA or gDNA, and it came from T cells, B-cell-depleted T cells, or PBMCs.

Profiling relied on immunoSEQ multiplex PCR, and the TCRdb table lists in-frame clones only, not all of them. The data show 150,000 to 250,000 clones, 75% to 85% seen once. Germline values: CDR1 GTSNPN, CDR2 SVGIG (reference sequence). The CDR3 length is 13 residues. Trimming left V 2 bases short and J 4 bases short, with 8 bases between. Followed longitudinally, the Seattle patients had been enrolled during active infection. This clone was recorded once. Sequencing was carried out using peripheral blood. The rearrangement joins TRBV30 to TRBJ1-4, with D uncertain. The origin of this receptor is a woman between 35 and 50 years old with COVID-19, enrolled during active disease. In nucleotides, the CDR3 is TGTGCCTGGAGTCCTCGAGTTAATGAAAAACTGTTTTTT. Its protein product is CAWSPRVNEKLFF.